Described below is a single T cell receptor beta chain sequence and its context. CDR1 is SGHDT and CDR2 is YYEEEE in the germline V gene. The CDR3 has 19 amino acids. Trimming shortened V by 4 bases and J by 1 base, and 21 bases separated the two germline ends. These data originate in a study of PD-L1 blockade in urothelial cancer. Study background: Investigators checked blood 3 weeks (second dose) and 6 weeks after treatment start. A median roughly 140,000 T cells were found in blood samples.

Time point of the sample: pretreatment peripheral blood. Synthetically made TCR analog templates were put into each PCR as spikes. The repertoire was sequenced with immunoSEQ multiplex PCR; TCRdb's copy has only in-frame clones and lacks some. The sample consists of around 45,000 clones, over 75% of them appearing once. V and J are TRBV5-6 and TRBJ2-6; D is possibly TRBD2 (7 bases). The clonotype originates from a man between 60 and 75 years old with urothelial cancer. Specimen: PBMCs, collected around atezolizumab (anti-PD-L1) treatment. CDR3 region: CASSAISWGGGSGANVLTF. CDR3 in DNA: TGTGCCAGCAGCGCGATCTCGTGGGGAGGGGGGTCTGGGGCCAACGTCCTGACTTTC.